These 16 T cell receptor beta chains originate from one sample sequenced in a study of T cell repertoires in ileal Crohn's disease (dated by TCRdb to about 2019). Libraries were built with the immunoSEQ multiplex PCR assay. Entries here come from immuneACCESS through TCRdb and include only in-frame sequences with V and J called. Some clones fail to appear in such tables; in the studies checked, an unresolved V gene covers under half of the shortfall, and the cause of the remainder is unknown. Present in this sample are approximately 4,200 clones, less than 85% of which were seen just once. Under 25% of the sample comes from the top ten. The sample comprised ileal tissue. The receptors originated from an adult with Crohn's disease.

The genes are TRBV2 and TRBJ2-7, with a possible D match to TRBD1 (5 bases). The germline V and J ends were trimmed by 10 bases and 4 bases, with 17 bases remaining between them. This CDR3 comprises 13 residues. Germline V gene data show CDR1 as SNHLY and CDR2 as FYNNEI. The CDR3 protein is CATRVRSGYEQYF. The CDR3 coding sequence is TGTGCCACCAGGGTCCGATCCGGGTACGAGCAGTACTTC.

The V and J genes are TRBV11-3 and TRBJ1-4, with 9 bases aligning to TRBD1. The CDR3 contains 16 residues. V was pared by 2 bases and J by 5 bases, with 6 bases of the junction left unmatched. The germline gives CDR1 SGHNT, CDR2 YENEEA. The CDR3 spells CASSLKGQGRNEKLFF. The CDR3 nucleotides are TGTGCCAGCAGCTTAAAGGGACAGGGTCGGAATGAAAAACTGTTTTTT.

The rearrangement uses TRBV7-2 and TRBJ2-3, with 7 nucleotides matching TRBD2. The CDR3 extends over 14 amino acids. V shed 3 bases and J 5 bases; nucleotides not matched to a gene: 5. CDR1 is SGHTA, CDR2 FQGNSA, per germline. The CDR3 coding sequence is TGTGCCAGCAGCTTTGGGCTAGCGGTAGATACGCAGTATTTT. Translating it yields CASSFGLAVDTQYF.

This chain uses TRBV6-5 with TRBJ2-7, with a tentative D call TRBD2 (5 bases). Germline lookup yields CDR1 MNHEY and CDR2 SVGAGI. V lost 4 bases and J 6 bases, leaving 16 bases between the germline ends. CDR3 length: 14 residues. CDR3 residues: CASSSVSPGIEQYF. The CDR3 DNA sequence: TGTGCCAGCAGTTCGGTCTCCCCGGGGATCGAGCAGTACTTC.

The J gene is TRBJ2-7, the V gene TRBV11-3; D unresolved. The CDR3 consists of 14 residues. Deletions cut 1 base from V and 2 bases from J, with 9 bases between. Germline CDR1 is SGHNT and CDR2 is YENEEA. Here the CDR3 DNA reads TGTGCCAGCAGCTTAGTCGCCACAACCTACGAGCAGTACTTC. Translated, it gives CASSLVATTYEQYF. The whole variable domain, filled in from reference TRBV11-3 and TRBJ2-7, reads EAGVVQSPRYKIIEKKQPVAFWCNPISGHNTLYWYLQNLGQGPELLIRYENEEAVDDSQLPKDRFSAERLKGVDSTLKIQPAELGDSAVYLCASSLVATTYEQYFGPGTRLTVT.

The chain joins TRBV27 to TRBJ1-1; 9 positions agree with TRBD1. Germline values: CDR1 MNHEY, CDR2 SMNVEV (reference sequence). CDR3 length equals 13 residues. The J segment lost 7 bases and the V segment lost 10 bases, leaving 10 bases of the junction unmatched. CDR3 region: CATQDRGINEAFF. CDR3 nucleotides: TGTGCCACCCAGGACAGGGGAATAAATGAAGCTTTCTTT.

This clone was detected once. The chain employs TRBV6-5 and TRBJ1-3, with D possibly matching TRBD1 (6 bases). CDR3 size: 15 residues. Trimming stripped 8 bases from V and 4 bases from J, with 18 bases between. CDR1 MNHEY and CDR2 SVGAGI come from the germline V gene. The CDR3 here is CASFEGGAAGNTIYF. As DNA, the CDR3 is TGTGCCAGCTTCGAGGGGGGGGCGGCAGGAAACACCATATATTTT.

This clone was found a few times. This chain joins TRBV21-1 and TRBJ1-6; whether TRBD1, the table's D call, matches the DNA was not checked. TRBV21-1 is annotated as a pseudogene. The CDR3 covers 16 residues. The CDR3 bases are TGTGCCAGCAGCAAGACAGGGGAGAGGTCGAATTCACCCCTCCACTTT. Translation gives CASSKTGERSNSPLHF.

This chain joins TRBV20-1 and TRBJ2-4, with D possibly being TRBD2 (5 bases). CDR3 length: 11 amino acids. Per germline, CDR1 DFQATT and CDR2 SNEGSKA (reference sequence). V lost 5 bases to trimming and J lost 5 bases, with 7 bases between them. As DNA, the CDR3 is TGCAGTGCTCGGGGAGAAAACATTCAGTACTTC. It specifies CSARGENIQYF.

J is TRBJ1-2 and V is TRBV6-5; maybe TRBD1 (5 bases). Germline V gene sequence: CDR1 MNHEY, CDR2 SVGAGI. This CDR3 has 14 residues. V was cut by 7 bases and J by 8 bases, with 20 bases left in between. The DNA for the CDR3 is TGTGCCAGCAAATTTAGGGATCTTCGGGGGGGCTACACCTTC. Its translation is CASKFRDLRGGYTF.

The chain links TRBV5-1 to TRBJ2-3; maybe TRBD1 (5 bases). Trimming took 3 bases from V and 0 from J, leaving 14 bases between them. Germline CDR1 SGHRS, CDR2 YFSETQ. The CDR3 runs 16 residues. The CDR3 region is CASSSDSQPSTDTQYF. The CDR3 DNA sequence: TGCGCCAGCAGCTCCGACAGCCAGCCTAGCACAGATACGCAGTATTTT.

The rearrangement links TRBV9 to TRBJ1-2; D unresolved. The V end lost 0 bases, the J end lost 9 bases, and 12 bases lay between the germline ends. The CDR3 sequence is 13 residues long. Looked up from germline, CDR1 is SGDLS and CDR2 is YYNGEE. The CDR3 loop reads CASSVVRRFSYTF. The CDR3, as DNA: TGTGCCAGCAGCGTAGTTAGGAGATTCAGCTACACCTTC.

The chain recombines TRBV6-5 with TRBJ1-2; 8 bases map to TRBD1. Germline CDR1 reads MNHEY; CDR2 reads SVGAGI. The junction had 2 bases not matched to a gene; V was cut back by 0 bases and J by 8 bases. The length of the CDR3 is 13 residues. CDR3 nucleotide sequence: TGTGCCAGCAGTTACTCGGGACAGGAAGGCTACACCTTC. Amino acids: CASSYSGQEGYTF.

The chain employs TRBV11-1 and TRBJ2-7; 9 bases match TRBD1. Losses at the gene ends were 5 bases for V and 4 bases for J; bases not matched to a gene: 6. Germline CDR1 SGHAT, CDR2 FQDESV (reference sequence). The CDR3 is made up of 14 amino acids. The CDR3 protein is CASSPRQGGYEQYF. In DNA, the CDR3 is TGTGCCAGCAGCCCCCGACAGGGGGGGTACGAGCAGTACTTC.

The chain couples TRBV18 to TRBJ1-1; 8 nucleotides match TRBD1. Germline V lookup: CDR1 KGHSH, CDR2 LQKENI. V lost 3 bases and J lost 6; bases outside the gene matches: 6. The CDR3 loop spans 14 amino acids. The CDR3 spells CASSPGQGVAEAFF. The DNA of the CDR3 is TGTGCCAGCTCACCTGGACAGGGAGTCGCTGAAGCTTTCTTT.

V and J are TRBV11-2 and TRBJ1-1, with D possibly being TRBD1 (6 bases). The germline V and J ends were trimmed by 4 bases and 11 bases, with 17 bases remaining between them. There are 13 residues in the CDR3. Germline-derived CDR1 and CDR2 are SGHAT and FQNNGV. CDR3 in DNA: TGTGCCAGCAGCTCCCGGGACACCCAGGGCGCTTTCTTT. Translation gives CASSSRDTQGAFF.